These 8 T cell receptor beta chains were all obtained from the same sample, sequenced in a study of cytomegalovirus exposure and HLA in healthy donors. Only in-frame clones appear in the TCRdb table, and some are missing; sequencing was by immunoSEQ multiplex PCR. This sample has 150,000 to 200,000 clones; around 85% occur once, and the top ten carry 2% to 2.5%. The specimen was PBMCs. All receptors come from a man aged 30 to 39 in good health and CMV-seropositive.

This sequence joins TRBV5-5 and TRBJ2-3; 12 bases fit TRBD2. Trimming removed 10 bases from V and 3 bases from J; junction bases left unmatched: 6. CDR3 length: 14 amino acids. The germline gives CDR1 SGHKS, CDR2 YYEKEE (reference sequence). The CDR3 loop is CASGLAGLTDTQYF. The CDR3, as DNA: TGTGCCTCCGGACTAGCGGGGCTTACAGATACGCAGTATTTT. The variable domain in full, with the rest retrieved from reference TRBV5-5 and TRBJ2-3, is DAGVTQSPTHLIKTRGQQVTLRCSPISGHKSVSWYQQVLGQGPQFIFQYYEKEERGRGNFPDRFSARQFPNYSSELNVNALLLGDSALYLCASGLAGLTDTQYFGPGTRLTVL.

Worth noting for this clone: The junction does not match germline at one end; this may be a read error. The chain couples TRBV7-7 to TRBJ2-2; 9 bases agree with TRBD2. CDR1 is SSHAT and CDR2 is FNYEAQ in the germline V gene (reference sequence). The CDR3 extends over 16 amino acids. CDR3 sequence (DNA): TGTGCTAGCAGCCTGGGGCCTAGCGGGACTACCGGGGAGCTGTTTTTT. Amino acid sequence: CASSLGPSGTTGELFF.

The chain couples TRBV23-1 to TRBJ2-3, with no clear D. TRBV23-1 carries the ORF label, with uncertain function. CDR3 length equals 13 residues. Trimming left V 0 bases short and J 14 bases short, with 15 bases between. The CDR3 spells CASSQSGPVEWYF. DNA for the CDR3: TGCGCCAGCAGTCAATCCGGTCCGGTCGAGTGGTATTTT.

This clone was detected only a few times. The rearrangement links TRBV10-3 to TRBJ2-7, with D perhaps matching TRBD1 (6 bases). The CDR3 runs 15 residues. V gave up 3 bases and J gave up 2 bases, with 14 bases separating them. Germline V gene sequence: CDR1 ENHRY, CDR2 SYGVKD. The CDR3 nucleotides are TGTGCCATCAGTGACCCTGGACAGTCCGCCTACGAGCAGTACTTC. Residues: CAISDPGQSAYEQYF.

This chain joins TRBV30 and TRBJ2-7, with 7 bases that match TRBD1. Germline V gene sequence: CDR1 GTSNPN, CDR2 SVGIG (reference sequence). V lost 4 bases to trimming and J lost 3 bases; unmatched junction nucleotides: 9. The CDR3 contains 14 residues. CDR3 nucleotide sequence: TGTGCCTGGACCTCGGGACAGCGAAACTACGAGCAGTACTTC. It encodes CAWTSGQRNYEQYF.

This chain joins TRBV9 and TRBJ2-7; D is unresolved. The CDR3 is 13 amino acids. With 0 bases removed from V and 0 bases from J, the gap between germline ends came to 4 bases. CDR1 and CDR2 (germline): SGDLS, YYNGEE. CDR3 sequence: CASSVGHSYEQYF. The CDR3 region has the DNA TGTGCCAGCAGCGTAGGGCACTCCTACGAGCAGTACTTC.

J is TRBJ1-6 and V is TRBV4-1; D is possibly TRBD1 (6 bases). Trimming stripped 2 bases from V and 2 bases from J, with 22 bases between. The CDR3 is 20 amino acids. Per germline, CDR1 MGHRA and CDR2 YSYEKL. The CDR3 DNA is TGCGCCAGCAGCCAATCAGCCACCGGGACACTTAGTCCCTATAATTCACCCCTCCACTTT. Its translation: CASSQSATGTLSPYNSPLHF.

The chain uses TRBV6-5 and TRBJ1-5, with D unclear. The germline V gene encodes CDR1 MNHEY and CDR2 SVGAGI. This CDR3 has 15 residues. V dropped 5 bases and J dropped 0 bases, with 11 bases sitting between them. The CDR3 loop reads CASSVGFYSNQPQHF. For the CDR3, the DNA is TGTGCCAGCAGTGTCGGGTTTTATAGCAATCAGCCCCAGCATTTT.